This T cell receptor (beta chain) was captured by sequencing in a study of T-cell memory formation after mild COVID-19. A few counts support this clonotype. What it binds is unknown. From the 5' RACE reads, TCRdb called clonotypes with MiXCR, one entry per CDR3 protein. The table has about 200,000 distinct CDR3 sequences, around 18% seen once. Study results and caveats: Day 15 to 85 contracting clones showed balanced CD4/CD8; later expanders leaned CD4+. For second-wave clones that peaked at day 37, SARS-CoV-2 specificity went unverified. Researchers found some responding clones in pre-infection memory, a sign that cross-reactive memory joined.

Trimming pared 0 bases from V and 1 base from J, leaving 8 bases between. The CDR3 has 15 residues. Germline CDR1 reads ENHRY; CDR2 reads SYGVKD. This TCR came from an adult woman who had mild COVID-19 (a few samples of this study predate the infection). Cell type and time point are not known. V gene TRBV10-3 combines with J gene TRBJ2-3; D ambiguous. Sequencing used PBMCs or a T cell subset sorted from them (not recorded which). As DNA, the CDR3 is TGTGCCATCAGTGAGTCTACTTCCCGCACAGATACGCAGTATTTT. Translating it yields CAISESTSRTDTQYF.